What follows are 7 T cell receptor beta chains derived from one specimen sequenced in a study of blood T cell repertoires in COVID-19 (dated by TCRdb to the early 2020s). Library method: the immunoSEQ multiplex PCR assay. The source is immuneACCESS, and TCRdb retained only in-frame sequences with V and J called. Part of the clones is not carried over; for the studies checked, unresolved V genes explain less than half of this, and the remainder is unexplained. The sample table holds some 200,000 clones, of which around four fifths were seen once. Approximately 0.97% of the sample goes to the ten largest clones. The sequencing sample was made of peripheral blood. The receptors stem from a man in his fifties or sixties with COVID-19, enrolled during active disease.

The rearrangement uses TRBV2 and TRBJ1-6, with TRBD1 identical over 8 bases. The CDR3 consists of 14 residues. Germline loops: CDR1 SNHLY, CDR2 FYNNEI. Germline trimming cut 6 bases from V and 9 bases from J; bases unmatched to any gene: 7. The chain's CDR3 is CASRRTGSSSPLHF. The DNA for the CDR3 is TGTGCCAGCAGGCGGACAGGGTCCAGTTCACCCCTCCACTTT.

The chain links TRBV19 to TRBJ1-6; the D is unclear. CDR1 and CDR2 from the germline V gene are LNHDA and SQIVND (reference sequence). The CDR3 length is 15 residues. V dropped 6 bases and J dropped 5 bases, with 14 bases sitting between them. Here the CDR3 reads CASSNDEVHNSPLHF. The CDR3 DNA reads as TGTGCCAGTAGCAACGACGAGGTCCATAATTCACCCCTCCACTTT.

This chain links TRBV30 with TRBJ1-2; D might be TRBD1 (5 bases). The CDR3 totals 14 residues. The germline gives CDR1 GTSNPN, CDR2 SVGIG (reference sequence). V gave up 2 bases and J gave up 6 bases, with 16 bases separating them. CDR3 nucleotide sequence: TGTGCCTGGAGTCCCGGAGGGGCTGTTGATGGCTACACCTTC. This translates into CAWSPGGAVDGYTF.

This clone was picked up a small number of times. V gene TRBV28 combines with J gene TRBJ1-1; TRBD1 might be the D (6 bases). The ends were cut back, 1 base at V and 3 bases at J, with 9 bases in the middle. The CDR3 length is 14 residues. The germline V gene encodes CDR1 MDHEN and CDR2 SYDVKM. The CDR3, as DNA: TGTGCCAGCAGTTTATCCCCAGGGGACACTGAAGCTTTCTTT. Translation gives CASSLSPGDTEAFF.

This chain joins TRBV2 and TRBJ1-5, with D hard to call. CDR3 length: 15 residues. V lost 2 bases and J lost 6, with 14 bases in between. CDR1 SNHLY and CDR2 FYNNEI come from the germline V gene. The CDR3 protein is CASSELVRVGQPQHF. The CDR3 nucleotides read TGTGCCAGCAGTGAATTAGTGAGGGTCGGTCAGCCCCAGCATTTT.

The chain employs TRBV4-2 and TRBJ2-2; D perhaps matches TRBD2 (6 bases). This CDR3 has 14 amino acids. Between the trimmed V and J ends, which lost 2 bases and 8 bases, there was a span of 12 bases. CDR1 LGHNA and CDR2 YNFKEQ come from the germline V gene. The CDR3 sequence is CASSQSFGRGELFF. The CDR3, as DNA: TGTGCCAGCAGCCAATCCTTTGGGAGGGGGGAGCTGTTTTTT.

V usage is TRBV11-2 and J usage is TRBJ1-1, with D perhaps TRBD1 (6 bases). This CDR3 region has 15 residues. Germline CDR1 reads SGHAT; CDR2 reads FQNNGV. V lost 0 bases to trimming and J lost 4 bases, with 12 bases between them. In nucleotides, the CDR3 is TGTGCCAGCAGCTTAGAAATGACAGGTACCACTGAAGCTTTCTTT. Amino acid sequence: CASSLEMTGTTEAFF.